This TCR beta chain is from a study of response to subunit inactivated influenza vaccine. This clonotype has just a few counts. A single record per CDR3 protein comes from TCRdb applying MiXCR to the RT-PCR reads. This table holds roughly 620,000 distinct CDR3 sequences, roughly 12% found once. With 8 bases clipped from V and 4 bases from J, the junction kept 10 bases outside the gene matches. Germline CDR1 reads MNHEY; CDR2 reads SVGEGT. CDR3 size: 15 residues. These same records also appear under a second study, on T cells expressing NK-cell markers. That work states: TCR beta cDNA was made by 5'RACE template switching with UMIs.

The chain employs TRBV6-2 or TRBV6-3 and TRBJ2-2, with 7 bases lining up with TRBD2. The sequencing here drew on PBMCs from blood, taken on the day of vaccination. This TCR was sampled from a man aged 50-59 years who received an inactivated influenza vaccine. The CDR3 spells CASVSQRGITGELFF. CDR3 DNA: TGTGCCAGCGTTAGCCAGCGGGGAATCACCGGGGAGCTGTTTTTT.